This paragraph reports one T cell receptor beta chain. In its sample, this clone was seen once. Its antigen is unknown. Per-base qualities were not stored, and no clone one base away is much larger. Healthy HIV-negative adults with no recently reported acute infections or vaccinations were included as donors. Every donor was a Caucasian adult residing in Nashville, Tennessee, USA. CD4+ T cells were enriched by magnetic negative selection, after which naive cells were positively selected on CD45RA and the negative fraction was taken as the memory subset. Blood was obtained by leukapheresis, after which PBMCs were separated by Ficoll-Histopaque density gradient centrifugation and cryopreserved in liquid nitrogen vapor phase. Purity and quantity of every magnetically sorted T cell population were checked by analytical flow cytometry. Genomic DNA was isolated from every sorted fraction and measured by UV absorbance on a Nanodrop 2000c.

Using the deep immunoSEQ assay, multiplex PCR amplified TCR CDR3 regions from genomic DNA. For each cell subset, the extracted genomic DNA was distributed evenly across all wells of several immunoSEQ 96-well plates, and each plate served as one replicate. For sorted subsets, approximately 190 ng genomic DNA, equal to tens of thousands of T cell genomes, was loaded into each replicate PCR. The purified libraries were quantified using a Qubit 3.0 fluorometer, sized with a Bioanalyzer 2100, and then quantified again using the KAPA Library Quantification kit. Every immunoSEQ 96-well plate was sequenced on a dedicated single-read 150-cycle Illumina NextSeq 550 flow cell. As for the authors' bioinformatics: Because the immunoSEQ output included only junctional sequences and no quality scores, the filtering could not be the same as the filtering used for full-length reads. Sequences were annotated with PyIR, a Python wrapper for IgBLAST v1.9, using IMGT germline references to assign V/J genes and CDR3. Reads were removed for weak V/J assignments (E-value above 1e-6), missing CDR3, stop codons, out-of-frame junctions, or ambiguous translated residues. V3J clonotypes were defined as sequences sharing the same inferred V gene, J gene, and CDR3 amino acid sequence. Percentage overlap between repertoires was calculated by dividing the number of shared unique clonotypes by the size of the smaller repertoire. RTK rarefaction, the Chao1 estimator, and Recon v2.1 estimates of unobserved clonotypes were used to assess repertoire richness. Generation probabilities for all TCRbeta clonotypes obtained by the gDNA method from a few donors were computed using OLGA. TCRdb retrieved this table from immuneACCESS and kept in-frame rearrangements only. Not all clones are present; in checked studies, unresolved V genes account for under half, and no reason is known for the remainder. V and J calls and clone size are given by that table; D and trimming were obtained from the DNA. This sample lists about 680,000 clones; 72% were detected once. Less than 2% of the sample is taken by the ten largest.

The data stem from a study of shared clonotypes between healthy human individuals (dated by TCRdb to the early 2020s). The study in broad terms: A few men and a couple of women, aged 18 to 49 years, made up the cohort. For each donor, three plates each were used for CD4 naive and CD4 memory, two plates were used for CD8 naive, and one plate was used for CD8 memory. To estimate repertoire size and how much clonotype sharing occurs between individuals, the study deeply sequenced the blood TCR repertoires of about five healthy adults. To increase sequencing depth and limit assay-specific biases, different laboratories used diverse techniques to prepare libraries and sequence TCR repertoires. Between about 0.94 and 8.9 billion PBMCs per donor were obtained by leukapheresis. General conclusions and limits of the study: Even with the large sequencing depth, rarefaction of the sorted-subset datasets indicated that sequencing was incomplete. Based on pairwise subsampling, the degree of clonotype sharing among donors was expected to be affected by sequencing depth. Larger estimated clonotype richness was generally found for naive subsets than for memory subsets. Approximately 4.8% of naive CD4, 3.5% of naive CD8, about 2.5% of memory CD4, and more than 0.35% of memory CD8 clonotypes were shared across several donors. Because the study included only a small number of donors, the genetic and exposure-history diversity represented was limited. Sampling was restricted to blood, and TCR repertoires in tissues likely differ from the TCR repertoires found in blood. Clonotypes shared by all four sorted-subset donors showed higher generation probabilities than non-shared clonotypes.

The CDR3 sequence holds 12 residues, the cysteine and phenylalanine included. Solely the CDR3 DNA is kept, with 36 bases framed from the first base. V is reduced by 4 bases and J by 10 bases, leaving a spacing of 13 bases between them. From the germline V gene, CDR1 is SGHAT and CDR2 is FQNNGV. Material for sequencing was memory CD4+ T cells sorted from blood. According to the study, the label for this sample's cell subset or site signals: CD45RA-negative fraction. The receptor was isolated from a woman between 25 and 40 years old in good health. The chain uses TRBV11-2 and TRBJ1-1; no confident D gene assignment can be made. Here is the DNA: TGTGCCAGCAGCTACCACGCAGGAGGAGCTTTCTTT. Translation gives CASSYHAGGAFF.